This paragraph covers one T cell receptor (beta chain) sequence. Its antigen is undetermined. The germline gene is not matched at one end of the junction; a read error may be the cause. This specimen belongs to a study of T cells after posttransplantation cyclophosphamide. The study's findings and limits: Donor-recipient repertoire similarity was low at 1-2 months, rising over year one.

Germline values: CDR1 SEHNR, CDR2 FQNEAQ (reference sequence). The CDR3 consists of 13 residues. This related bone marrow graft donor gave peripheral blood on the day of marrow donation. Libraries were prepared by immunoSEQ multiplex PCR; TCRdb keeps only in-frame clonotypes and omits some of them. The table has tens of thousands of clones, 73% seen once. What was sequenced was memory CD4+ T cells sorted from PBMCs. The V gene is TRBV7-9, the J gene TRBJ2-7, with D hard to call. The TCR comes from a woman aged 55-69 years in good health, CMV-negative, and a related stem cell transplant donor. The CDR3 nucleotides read TGTACCAGCTCCGCTGGCCGCTCCTACGAGCAGTACTTC. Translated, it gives CTSSAGRSYEQYF.